Following are 22 T cell receptor beta chains from one sample sequenced in a study of prognosis after radiotherapy for stage I lung cancer listed by TCRdb under 2021. The reads were generated on an Illumina HiSeq 3000. Two rounds of multiplex PCR were performed to amplify the TCR beta CDR3 region from genomic DNA. In the first round of PCR, primers specific to each TRBV and TRBJ gene were used, and the primer sequences are filed in Chinese patent CN105087789A. Clones were called with MiXCR by TCRdb after fastp trimmed the public reads at Q25, and only in-frame beta chains were retained. Each CDR3 protein gets just one entry, which takes the most common genes and DNA from the rows behind it. Recorded for this sample are some 20,000 distinct CDR3 sequences; around 42% of them occurred a single time. The ten top clones hold about 56% of the sample. This sample comprised PBMCs, obtained before or after stereotactic body radiation therapy (not recorded which). The receptors here all came from a donor over 45 with non-small cell lung cancer.

This clonotype was observed at least ten times. V and J are TRBV20-1 and TRBJ1-5; perhaps TRBD1 as D (5 bases). With 0 bases removed from V and 4 bases from J, the gap between germline ends came to 10 bases. There are 14 residues in the CDR3. Germline V gene sequence: CDR1 DFQATT, CDR2 SNEGSKA (reference sequence). The CDR3 region is CSARDLEGNQPQHF. CDR3 DNA sequence: TGCAGTGCTAGAGATTTAGAGGGGAATCAGCCCCAGCATTTT.

This clonotype was recorded many times. The chain has TRBV5-1 and TRBJ1-6; D unclear. Per the germline V gene, CDR1 is SGHRS and CDR2 is YFSETQ. The CDR3 extends over 13 amino acids. V dropped 4 bases and J dropped 8 bases, with 10 bases sitting between them. The DNA of the CDR3 is TGCGCCAGCAGCCTTGCTCCGGATTCACCCCTCCACTTT. As protein: CASSLAPDSPLHF.

This clonotype has ten or more counts. This may come from a read error, since a much larger clone is one base off. This chain links TRBV7-2 with TRBJ2-1, with D maybe TRBD2 (6 bases). There are 16 residues in the CDR3. Germline V CDR1 and CDR2: SGHTA, FQGNSA. The CDR3, as DNA: TGTGCCAGCAGCTTAGCCCTAGCGAGGTCCTACAATGAGCAGTCCTTC. The encoded protein is CASSLALARSYNEQSF.

This clonotype has ten or more counts. The chain recombines TRBV7-9 with TRBJ2-2; no definite D call. CDR3 size: 11 residues. The germline V gene encodes CDR1 SEHNR and CDR2 FQNEAQ (reference sequence). V lost 8 bases, J lost 6 bases, and 7 bases lay in between. The CDR3 DNA is TGTGCCAGCCGGGCCGCCGGGGAGCTGTTTTTT. It yields the protein CASRAAGELFF.

This clonotype was seen repeatedly, ten times or more. This chain links TRBV18 with TRBJ2-1; 9 positions agree with TRBD2. From germline, CDR1 is KGHSH and CDR2 LQKENI. With 3 bases clipped from V and 3 bases from J, the junction kept 9 bases outside the gene matches. The CDR3 sequence is 17 residues long. This chain's CDR3 is CASSPPERTSVYNEQFF. CDR3 nucleotide sequence: TGTGCCAGCTCACCCCCGGAGAGGACTAGCGTCTACAATGAGCAGTTCTTC.

In DNA, the CDR3 is TGTGCCAGCAGCTCCAAGCGGGCAGATACGCAGTATTTT. Protein: CASSSKRADTQYF. The rearrangement joins TRBV7-9 to TRBJ2-3; the D gene is possibly TRBD2 (6 bases). Per the germline V gene, CDR1 is SEHNR and CDR2 is FQNEAQ (reference sequence). The CDR3 runs to 13 residues. V was shortened by 4 bases and J by 4 bases, with 9 bases between the two germline ends.

The rearrangement joins TRBV2 to TRBJ2-1; TRBD1 aligns across 10 bases. V shed 6 bases and J 0 bases; nucleotides not matched to a gene: 17. This CDR3 spans 20 amino acids. Germline V gives CDR1 SNHLY, CDR2 FYNNEI. The DNA for the CDR3 is TGTGCCAGCAGAGGAACCGGGACAGGGGTTCTTAGCGGCTCCTACAATGAGCAGTTCTTC. This codes for CASRGTGTGVLSGSYNEQFF.

Of note for this clonotype: The germline gene is not matched at one end of the junction; a read error may be the cause. CDR3 sequence (DNA): TGTGCCCGGGACAGGGTCCCCTCTGGGTCCAACGTCCTGACTTTC. Residues: CARDRVPSGSNVLTF. The V call is TRBV30, the J call TRBJ2-6; 9 bases map to TRBD1. The germline gives CDR1 GTSNPN, CDR2 SVGIG (reference sequence). The CDR3 is 15 residues long.

Details on this clonotype: The junction does not match germline at one end; this may be a read error. The rearrangement joins TRBV25-1 to TRBJ2-2, with 14 bases that match TRBD2. Germline V CDR1 and CDR2: MGHDK, SYGVNS. This CDR3 has 16 amino acids. Here the CDR3 DNA reads TGTGCCAGCAGTACTGGGACTAGCGGGAGTACCGGGGGGCTGTTTTTT. This sequence encodes CASSTGTSGSTGGLFF.

In its sample, this clonotype was seen a few times. The CDR3 does not close with the conserved phenylalanine or tryptophan, likely indicating a read error. The chain combines TRBV4-2 with TRBJ2-7; TRBD1 matches 7 bases. In germline, CDR1 is LGHNA, CDR2 YNFKEQ. The CDR3 has 16 amino acids. Losses at the gene ends were 0 bases for V and 3 bases for J; bases not matched to a gene: 8. The CDR3 spells CASSQEGAAGGYEQYL. CDR3 nucleotides: TGTGCCAGCAGCCAAGAAGGCGCAGCAGGGGGCTACGAGCAGTACCTC.

In this sample, this clonotype turned up many times. The chain recombines TRBV18 with TRBJ2-1; D uncertain. Germline V gene sequence: CDR1 KGHSH, CDR2 LQKENI. This CDR3 is 12 amino acids long. Trimming pared 3 bases from V and 8 bases from J, leaving 8 bases between. The CDR3 DNA reads as TGTGCCAGCTCACCCGCCACCGATGAGCAGTTCTTC. Translating gives CASSPATDEQFF. The whole variable domain, filled in from reference TRBV18 and TRBJ2-1, reads NAGVMQNPRHLVRRRGQEARLRCSPMKGHSHVYWYRQLPEEGLKFMVYLQKENIIDESGMPKERFSAEFPKEGPSILRIQQVVRGDSAAYFCASSPATDEQFFGPGTRLTVL.

This clonotype appeared a few times. A read error is possible here, since a much larger clone lies one base away. The rearrangement joins TRBV20-1 to TRBJ2-1; D not certain. There are 10 residues in the CDR3. Germline V gene sequence: CDR1 DFQATT, CDR2 SNEGSKA (reference sequence). The DNA for the CDR3 is TGCGGTGCTAGAAAGTCCGAGCAGTTCTTC. Translating it yields CGARKSEQFF.

As to this clonotype: This likely came from a read error, as a far larger clone is one base away. The chain is built from TRBV19 and TRBJ2-1, with unresolved D. Germline CDR1 is LNHDA and CDR2 is SQIVND (reference sequence). This CDR3 is 14 amino acids long. V was clipped by 3 bases and J by 10 bases, with 16 bases between them. CDR3 sequence reads: CASSIGPASYEQFF. CDR3 sequence (DNA): TGTGCCAGTAGTATCGGACCGGCCTCCTACGAGCAGTTCTTC.

This clonotype was seen just once. V usage is TRBV20-1 and J usage is TRBJ2-7; 9 bases match TRBD2. V was pared by 0 bases and J by 4 bases, with 19 bases of the junction left unmatched. The CDR3 has 19 residues. Germline V gene data show CDR1 as DFQATT and CDR2 as SNEGSKA (reference sequence). The CDR3 region has the DNA TGCAGTGCTAGAGACCAAGGGATTGGCGGGAGGGCCCGTAATTACGAGCAGTACTTC. This encodes CSARDQGIGGRARNYEQYF.

This clonotype was seen at least ten times. The rearrangement uses TRBV19 and TRBJ2-7; 7 nucleotides line up with TRBD1. V dropped 4 bases and J dropped 4; count of bases not matched to a gene: 10. The CDR3 covers 15 residues. Germline CDR1 LNHDA, CDR2 SQIVND (reference sequence). The CDR3 DNA reads TGTGCCAGTAGTACATCTAGGGGGCAGGGTTACGAGCAGTACTTC. Protein: CASSTSRGQGYEQYF.

This clonotype appeared once. A read error is possible here, since a much larger clone lies one base away. This chain uses TRBV9 with TRBJ1-4; 7 bases fit TRBD1. Unmatched junction bases numbered 5, after V lost 4 bases and J lost 5 bases. Looked up from germline, CDR1 is SGDLS and CDR2 is YYNGEE. This CDR3 has 14 amino acids. The CDR3 spells CASSFRGGNEKLFF. In DNA form, the CDR3 reads TGTGCCAGCAGCTTCAGGGGGGGGAATGAAAAACTGTTTTTT.

This clonotype was seen only a few times. Since a much larger clone is just one base distant, this may be a read error. V and J are TRBV29-1 and TRBJ1-1; possible D gene TRBD1, 5 bases. This CDR3 contains 12 residues. Germline lookup yields CDR1 SQVTM and CDR2 ANQGSEA. Between the trimmed V and J ends, which lost 8 bases and 1 base, there was a span of 11 bases. The CDR3 sequence is CSLGPSNTEAFF. CDR3 nucleotide sequence: TGCAGCTTGGGGCCGTCGAACACTGAAGCTTTCTTT.

In regard to this clonotype: One end of the junction fails to match germline, which may point to a read error. The V and J genes are TRBV7-2 and TRBJ1-1; D uncertain. The CDR3 covers 12 residues. Germline values: CDR1 SGHTA, CDR2 FQGNSA. CDR3 in DNA: TGTGCCATCAGCTTGGTATACACTGAAGCTTTCTTT. Amino acid sequence: CAISLVYTEAFF. The variable domain in full, completed from reference TRBV7-2 and TRBJ1-1, reads GAGVSQSPSNKVTEKGKDVELRCDPISGHTALYWYRQSLGQGLEFLIYFQGNSAPDKSGLPSDRFSAERTGGSVSTLTIQRTQQEDSAVYLCAISLVYTEAFFGQGTRLTVV.

This clonotype was counted many times. The chain recombines TRBV7-9 with TRBJ2-3, with a tentative D call TRBD1 (5 bases). CDR1 and CDR2 (germline): SEHNR, FQNEAQ (reference sequence). The CDR3 extends over 17 amino acids. V was trimmed by 5 bases and J by 2 bases, leaving 20 bases between them. The DNA of the CDR3 is TGTGCCAGCAGCAATAGGGGTGACATCGAATACACAGATACGCAGTATTTT. Its protein is CASSNRGDIEYTDTQYF.

In this sample, this clonotype turned up once. This chain uses TRBV14 with TRBJ2-7; D may be TRBD2 (5 bases). V dropped 0 bases and J dropped 0 bases, with 15 bases sitting between them. CDR3 length equals 17 residues. From germline, CDR1 is SGHDN and CDR2 FVKESK. DNA of the CDR3: TGTGCCAGCAGCCAAGACCTAAGTCCGGGATACTCCTACGAGCAGTACTTC. Translating gives CASSQDLSPGYSYEQYF.

This clonotype was seen repeatedly, ten times or more. The V gene is TRBV19, the J gene TRBJ1-4; D gene unclear. V lost 1 base and J lost 4, with 10 bases in between. Germline CDR1 LNHDA, CDR2 SQIVND (reference sequence). This CDR3 region has 15 residues. The CDR3 loop reads CASSIGGSFNEKLFF. The CDR3 region has the DNA TGTGCCAGTAGTATAGGTGGGAGCTTTAATGAAAAACTGTTTTTT. The complete variable domain, with remaining parts taken from reference TRBV19 and TRBJ1-4, reads DGGITQSPKYLFRKEGQNVTLSCEQNLNHDAMYWYRQDPGQGLRLIYYSQIVNDFQKGDIAEGYSVSREKKESFPLTVTSAQKNPTAFYLCASSIGGSFNEKLFFGSGTQLSVL.

This clonotype occurred many times. The genes are TRBV5-1 and TRBJ2-1, with TRBD1 as a possible D gene (6 bases). Germline V lookup: CDR1 SGHRS, CDR2 YFSETQ. This CDR3 spans 14 amino acids. Trimming shortened V by 3 bases and J by 8 bases, and 15 bases separated the two germline ends. The CDR3 reads CASSWKGGTDEQFF. DNA of the CDR3: TGCGCCAGCAGCTGGAAAGGGGGTACGGATGAGCAGTTCTTC.